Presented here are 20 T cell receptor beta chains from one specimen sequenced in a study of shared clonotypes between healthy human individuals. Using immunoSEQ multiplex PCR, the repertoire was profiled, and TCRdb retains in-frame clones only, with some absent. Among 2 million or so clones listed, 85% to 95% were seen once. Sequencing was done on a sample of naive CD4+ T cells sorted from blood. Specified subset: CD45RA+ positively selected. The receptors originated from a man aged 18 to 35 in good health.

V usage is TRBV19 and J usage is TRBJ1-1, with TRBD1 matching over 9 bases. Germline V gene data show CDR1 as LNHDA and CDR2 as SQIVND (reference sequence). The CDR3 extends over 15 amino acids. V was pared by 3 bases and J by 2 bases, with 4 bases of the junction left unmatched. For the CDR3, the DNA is TGTGCCAGTAGTATCCGGACAGGGGCTAACACTGAAGCTTTCTTT. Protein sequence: CASSIRTGANTEAFF.

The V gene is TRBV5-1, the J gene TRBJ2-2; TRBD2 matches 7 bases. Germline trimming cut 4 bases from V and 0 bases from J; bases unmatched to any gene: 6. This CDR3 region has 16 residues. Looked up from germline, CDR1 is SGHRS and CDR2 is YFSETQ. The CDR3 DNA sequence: TGCGCCAGCAGCGTCTCAAGCGGGGCGAACACCGGGGAGCTGTTTTTT. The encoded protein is CASSVSSGANTGELFF.

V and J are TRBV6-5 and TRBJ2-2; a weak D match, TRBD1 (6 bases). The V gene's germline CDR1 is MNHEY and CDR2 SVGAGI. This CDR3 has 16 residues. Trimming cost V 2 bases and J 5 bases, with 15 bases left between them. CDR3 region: CASSYGQGSVTGELFF. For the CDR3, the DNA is TGTGCCAGCAGTTACGGCCAGGGGAGCGTTACCGGGGAGCTGTTTTTT.

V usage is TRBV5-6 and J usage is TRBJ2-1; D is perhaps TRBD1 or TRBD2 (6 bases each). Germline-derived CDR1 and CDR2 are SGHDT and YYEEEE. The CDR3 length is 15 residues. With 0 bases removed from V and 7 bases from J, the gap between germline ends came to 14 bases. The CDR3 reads CASSLARGRLNEQFF. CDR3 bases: TGTGCCAGCAGCTTGGCTAGGGGGAGGCTAAATGAGCAGTTCTTC.

CDR3 region: CASSQFQYSYNEQFF. The CDR3, as DNA: TGTGCCAGCAGCCAATTCCAGTATAGCTACAATGAGCAGTTCTTC. V is TRBV14 and J is TRBJ2-1, with D hard to call. The CDR3 covers 15 residues. CDR1 and CDR2 (germline): SGHDN, FVKESK. The germline V and J ends were trimmed by 2 bases and 3 bases, with 11 bases remaining between them. The full variable domain, its missing parts supplied by reference TRBV14 and TRBJ2-1, is EAGVTQFPSHSVIEKGQTVTLRCDPISGHDNLYWYRRVMGKEIKFLLHFVKESKQDESGMPNNRFLAERTGGTYSTLKVQPAELEDSGVYFCASSQFQYSYNEQFFGPGTRLTVL.

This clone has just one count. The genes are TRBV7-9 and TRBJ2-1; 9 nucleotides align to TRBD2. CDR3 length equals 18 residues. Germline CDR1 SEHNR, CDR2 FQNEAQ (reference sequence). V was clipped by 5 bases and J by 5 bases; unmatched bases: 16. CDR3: CASSRGRLAENIDNEQFF. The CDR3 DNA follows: TGTGCCAGCAGCCGTGGGCGACTAGCGGAGAATATTGACAATGAGCAGTTCTTC.

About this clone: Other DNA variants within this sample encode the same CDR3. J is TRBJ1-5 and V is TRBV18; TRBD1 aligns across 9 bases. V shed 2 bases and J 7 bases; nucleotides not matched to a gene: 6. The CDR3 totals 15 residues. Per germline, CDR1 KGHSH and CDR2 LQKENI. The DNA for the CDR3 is TGTGCCAGCTCACCAGAGACAGGGGGTCGGCAGCCCCAGCATTTT. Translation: CASSPETGGRQPQHF.

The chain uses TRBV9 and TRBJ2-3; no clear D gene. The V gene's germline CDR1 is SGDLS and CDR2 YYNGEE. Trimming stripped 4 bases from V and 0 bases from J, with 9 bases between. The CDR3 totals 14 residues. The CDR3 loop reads CASSPRVSTDTQYF. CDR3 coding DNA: TGTGCCAGCAGCCCTCGAGTTAGCACAGATACGCAGTATTTT.

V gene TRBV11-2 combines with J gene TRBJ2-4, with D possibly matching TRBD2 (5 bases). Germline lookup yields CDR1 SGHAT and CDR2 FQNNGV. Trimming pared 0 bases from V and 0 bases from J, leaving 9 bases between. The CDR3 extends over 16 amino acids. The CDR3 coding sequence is TGTGCCAGCAGCTTAGATTCAGGACTAGCCAAAAACATTCAGTACTTC. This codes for CASSLDSGLAKNIQYF.

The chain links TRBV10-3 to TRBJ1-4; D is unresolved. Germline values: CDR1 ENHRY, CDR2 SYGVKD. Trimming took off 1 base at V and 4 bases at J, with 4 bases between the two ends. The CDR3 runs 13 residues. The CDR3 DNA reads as TGTGCCATCAGTGAGTTCGGTAATGAAAAACTGTTTTTT. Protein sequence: CAISEFGNEKLFF.

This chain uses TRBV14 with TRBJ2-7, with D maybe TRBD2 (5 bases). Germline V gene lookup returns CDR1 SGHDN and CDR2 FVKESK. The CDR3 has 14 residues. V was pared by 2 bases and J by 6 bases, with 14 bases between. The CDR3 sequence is CASSQLSRVSEQYF. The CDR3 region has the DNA TGTGCCAGCAGCCAACTGTCGCGGGTTTCCGAGCAGTACTTC.

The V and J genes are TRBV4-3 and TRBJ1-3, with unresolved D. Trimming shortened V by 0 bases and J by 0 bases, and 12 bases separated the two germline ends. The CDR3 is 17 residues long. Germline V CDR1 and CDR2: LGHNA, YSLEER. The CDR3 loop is CASSQDLAGPSGNTIYF. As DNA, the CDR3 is TGCGCCAGCAGCCAAGATCTCGCAGGACCCTCTGGAAACACCATATATTTT.

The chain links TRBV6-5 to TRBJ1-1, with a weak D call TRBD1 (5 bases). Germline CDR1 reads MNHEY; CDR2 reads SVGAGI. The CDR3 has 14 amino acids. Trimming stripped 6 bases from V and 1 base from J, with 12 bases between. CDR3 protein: CASRVGPGNTEAFF. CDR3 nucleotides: TGTGCCAGCAGGGTGGGGCCGGGGAACACTGAAGCTTTCTTT.

CDR3 sequence reads: CAINRGGAEGYTF. The CDR3 nucleotides read TGTGCCATCAATCGGGGGGGCGCGGAAGGCTACACCTTC. The chain recombines TRBV10-3 with TRBJ1-2, with D possibly being TRBD1 (6 bases). V was clipped by 7 bases and J by 8 bases, with 17 bases between them. The CDR3 is 13 amino acids. Germline CDR1 ENHRY, CDR2 SYGVKD.

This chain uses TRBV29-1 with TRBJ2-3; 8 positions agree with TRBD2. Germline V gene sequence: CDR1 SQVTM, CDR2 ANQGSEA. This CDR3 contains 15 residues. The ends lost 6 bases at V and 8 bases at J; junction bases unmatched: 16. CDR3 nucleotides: TGCAGCGTCCGCTCCCTAACGGGAGGGTCCGGTACGCAGTATTTT. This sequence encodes CSVRSLTGGSGTQYF.

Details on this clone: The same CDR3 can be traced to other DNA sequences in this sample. The CDR3 nucleotides read TGCGCCAGCAGTCGTGGGACGGACTATGGCTACACCTTC. Its translation: CASSRGTDYGYTF. This rearrangement joins TRBV5-1 to TRBJ1-2; tentatively, D is TRBD1 (5 bases). CDR3 size: 13 residues. Germline CDR1 SGHRS, CDR2 YFSETQ. The V end was cut by 5 bases, the J end by 3 bases, with 11 bases between.

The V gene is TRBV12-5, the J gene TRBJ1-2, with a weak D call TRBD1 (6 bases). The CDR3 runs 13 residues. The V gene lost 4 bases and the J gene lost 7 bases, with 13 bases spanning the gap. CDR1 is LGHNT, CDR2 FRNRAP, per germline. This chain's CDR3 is CASGSLLGAGYTF. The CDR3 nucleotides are TGTGCTAGTGGTTCCCTTTTGGGGGCTGGCTACACCTTC.

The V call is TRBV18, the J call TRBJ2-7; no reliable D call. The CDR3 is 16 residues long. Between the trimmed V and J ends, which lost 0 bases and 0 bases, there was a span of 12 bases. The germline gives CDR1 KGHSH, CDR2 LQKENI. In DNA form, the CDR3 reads TGTGCCAGCTCACCACCGGGCAGTAGAACCTCCTACGAGCAGTACTTC. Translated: CASSPPGSRTSYEQYF.

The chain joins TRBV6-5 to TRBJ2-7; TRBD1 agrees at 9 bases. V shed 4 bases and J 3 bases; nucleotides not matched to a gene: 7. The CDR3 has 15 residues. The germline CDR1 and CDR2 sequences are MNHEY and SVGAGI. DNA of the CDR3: TGTGCCAGCAGTTTATCCGGGACAGGGAGCTACGAGCAGTACTTC. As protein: CASSLSGTGSYEQYF.

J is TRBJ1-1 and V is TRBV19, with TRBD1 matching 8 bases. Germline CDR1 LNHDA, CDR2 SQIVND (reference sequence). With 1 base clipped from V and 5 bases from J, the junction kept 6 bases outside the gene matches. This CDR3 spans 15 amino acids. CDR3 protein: CASSIGQGARTEAFF. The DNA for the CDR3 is TGTGCCAGTAGTATAGGGCAGGGGGCGAGGACTGAAGCTTTCTTT.